This TCR beta chain originates from a study of shared clonotypes between healthy human individuals. Study background: Three plates each covered CD4 naive and memory; CD8 naive two, CD8 memory one. The study's findings and limits: Enrolling few donors narrowed the genetic and exposure-history diversity that was represented.

Sequencing was performed with immunoSEQ multiplex PCR; in TCRdb, only in-frame clones are kept and a portion is missing. Of fewer than 350,000 clones in the sample, 80% to 90% were seen once. This clone appeared many times. The antigen is undetermined. The germline gives CDR1 MNHNY, CDR2 SVGAGI (reference sequence). With 6 bases removed from V and 5 bases from J, the gap between germline ends came to 20 bases. The CDR3 is 15 residues long. Sequencing input: memory CD8+ T cells sorted from blood. Subset meaning: CD45RO+ cells pooled with CCR7-negative TemRA cells. The TCR originated in a man between 18 and 29 years old in good health. V and J are TRBV6-6 and TRBJ2-7; perhaps TRBD1 as D (5 bases). The CDR3 region is CASSPFSKGRNEQYF. DNA for the CDR3: TGTGCCAGCAGCCCCTTTTCCAAGGGGCGGAACGAGCAGTACTTC.